This T cell receptor (beta chain) came from a study of CD8+ T cells in alopecia areata. Investigators sorted PBMCs to obtain both CD4+ and CD8+ T cells. The table lists this clone with a few counts. What it binds is unknown. The length of the CDR3 is 14 residues. The ends were cut back, 0 bases at V and 3 bases at J, with 9 bases in the middle. Germline CDR1 and CDR2: SGHDT and YYEEEE. TCR sequencing used cDNA made by reverse transcription of extracted RNA. Clones were read by immunoSEQ multiplex PCR, and TCRdb kept only the in-frame ones, dropping some. The data contain about 150,000 clones, roughly 58% of them singletons. Study-level results: Patients shared TCRs less clearly than mice did, possibly for HLA-related reasons.

The chain combines TRBV5-6 with TRBJ2-5; D is uncertain. Sequencing was carried out using CD8+ T cells sorted from blood. The clonotype originates from a human donor in good health. The CDR3 here is CASSLARLKETQYF. The CDR3, as DNA: TGTGCCAGCAGCTTGGCCCGCCTCAAAGAGACCCAGTACTTC. Variable domain in full (rest from reference TRBV5-6 and TRBJ2-5): DAGVTQSPTHLIKTRGQQVTLRCSPKSGHDTVSWYQQALGQGPQFIFQYYEEEERQRGNFPDRFSGHQFPNYSSELNVNALLLGDSALYLCASSLARLKETQYFGPGTRLLVL.